The 10 T cell receptor beta chains reported below all come from one sample, sequenced in a study of shared clonotypes between healthy human individuals. Selected positively for CCR7 and CD45RO-negative, naive CD8 cells excluded terminally differentiated effector memory CD45RA+ cells. The table came from immunoSEQ multiplex PCR; TCRdb's copy has only in-frame clones and leaves some out. The sample lists approximately 650,000 clones, around 95% seen once, with 0.11% in the top ten. The sequencing input was naive CD8+ T cells sorted from blood. These receptors came from a woman under 40 in good health.

With regard to this clone: Other DNA sequences in the same sample also yield this CDR3. CDR3 coding DNA: TGTGCCAGTAGTATAGGACAGGGAAGCTCCTACGAGCAGTACTTC. Protein product: CASSIGQGSSYEQYF. This chain links TRBV19 with TRBJ2-7; 7 nucleotides line up with TRBD1. This CDR3 comprises 15 residues. CDR1 and CDR2 from the germline V gene are LNHDA and SQIVND (reference sequence). The junction had 3 bases not matched to a gene; V was cut back by 1 base and J by 0 bases.

The chain carries TRBV4-2 and TRBJ1-2; 7 nucleotides line up with TRBD1. The V gene end was trimmed by 4 bases and the J gene end by 1 base; junction bases not matched to a gene: 9. The CDR3 runs 16 residues. CDR1 is LGHNA and CDR2 is YNFKEQ in the germline V gene. CDR3 nucleotides: TGTGCCAGCAGCCCTGGGAAGGGACAGCTTAACTATGGCTACACCTTC. Protein product: CASSPGKGQLNYGYTF.

The chain has TRBV28 and TRBJ1-6; tentative D call: TRBD1 (6 bases). Deletions cut 4 bases from V and 7 bases from J, with 14 bases between. The CDR3 is made up of 15 amino acids. From germline, CDR1 is MDHEN and CDR2 SYDVKM. CDR3 region: CASSWTRGRNSPLHF. In nucleotides, the CDR3 is TGTGCCAGCAGTTGGACCAGGGGTCGGAATTCACCCCTCCACTTT.

The chain uses TRBV13 and TRBJ2-2; D may be TRBD1 or TRBD2 (5 bases each). V dropped 4 bases and J dropped 1 base, with 7 bases sitting between them. The germline V gene encodes CDR1 PRHDT and CDR2 FYEKMQ (reference sequence). The CDR3 runs to 14 residues. CDR3 nucleotide sequence: TGTGCCAGCAGCTCGGGACGGAACACCGGGGAGCTGTTTTTT. Its translation is CASSSGRNTGELFF.

The chain has TRBV29-1 and TRBJ2-3; D not resolved. Trimming took 4 bases from V and 6 from J, leaving 11 bases between them. From germline, CDR1 is SQVTM and CDR2 ANQGSEA. This CDR3 contains 12 residues. CDR3 sequence: CSVVSPMDTQYF. DNA for the CDR3: TGCAGCGTTGTATCCCCCATGGATACGCAGTATTTT.

The chain recombines TRBV7-9 with TRBJ1-1, with D possibly being TRBD1 (5 bases). Germline V gives CDR1 SEHNR, CDR2 FQNEAQ (reference sequence). V was pared by 0 bases and J by 4 bases, with 9 bases between. This CDR3 has 14 residues. CDR3 sequence: CASSLALGGTEAFF. CDR3 nucleotide sequence: TGTGCCAGCAGCTTAGCGCTCGGGGGCACTGAAGCTTTCTTT.

The rearrangement joins TRBV4-1 to TRBJ1-4; the D is unclear. Trimming left V 3 bases short and J 7 bases short, with 3 bases between. CDR1 MGHRA and CDR2 YSYEKL come from the germline V gene. The CDR3 runs 11 residues. CDR3 bases: TGCGCCAGCAGCCACTTTGAAAAACTGTTTTTT. This sequence encodes CASSHFEKLFF.

The J gene is TRBJ2-5, the V gene TRBV4-1, with a possible D match to TRBD2 (5 bases). Germline V CDR1 and CDR2: MGHRA, YSYEKL. Trimming removed 2 bases from V and 5 bases from J, with 12 bases in between. This CDR3 has 14 residues. In DNA form, the CDR3 reads TGCGCCAGCAGCCAAAGGTCTAGCCTGGAGACCCAGTACTTC. Its protein is CASSQRSSLETQYF.

V usage is TRBV4-1 and J usage is TRBJ1-3, with a weak D call TRBD1 (6 bases). Looked up from germline, CDR1 is MGHRA and CDR2 is YSYEKL. This CDR3 comprises 16 residues. The V gene lost 4 bases and the J gene lost 0 bases, with 13 bases spanning the gap. CDR3 DNA sequence: TGCGCCAGCAGCCTACAACAGGGCGCCTCTGGAAACACCATATATTTT. This translates into CASSLQQGASGNTIYF.

This clone was seen only once. The chain uses TRBV6-1 and TRBJ1-5, with a tentative D call TRBD1 (6 bases). Trimming stripped 2 bases from V and 2 bases from J, with 13 bases between. The length of the CDR3 is 16 residues. Germline assignment: CDR1 MNHNS and CDR2 SASEGT. The CDR3 DNA reads as TGTGCCAGCAGTGAACACAGGGTGGAGGGCAATCAGCCCCAGCATTTT. Its translation: CASSEHRVEGNQPQHF.